The 22 T cell receptor beta chains presented below share a single source sample, sequenced in a study of regulatory T cells in long-lasting Graves disease. Building of the TCR beta libraries involved iRepertoire HTBI primers and Arm-PCR of CDR3 regions. TCRdb re-called the multiplex PCR reads through MiXCR, storing one row per CDR3 protein. The sample includes 300,000 to 500,000 distinct CDR3 sequences, around 21% of them seen just once. Specified time point: persistent/refractory GD, antithyroid drugs over 5 years with positive TRAb. PBMCs were the source of the RNA used for TCR sequencing. The input for sequencing was peripheral blood mononuclear cells (PBMCs), taken when the disease was refractory, from a patient treated with antithyroid drugs. The receptors stem from a female donor with Graves disease.

This clonotype turned up a few times. This chain joins TRBV20-1 and TRBJ2-7; 9 nucleotides line up with TRBD2. V shed 1 base and J 5 bases; nucleotides not matched to a gene: 3. CDR1 is DFQATT, CDR2 SNEGSKA, per germline (reference sequence). This CDR3 has 13 residues. CDR3: CSARVSGSHEQYF. CDR3 DNA: TGCAGTGCTAGAGTTAGCGGGAGCCACGAGCAGTACTTC.

This clonotype was picked up many times. The rearrangement joins TRBV7-9 to TRBJ2-7; TRBD2 matches at 7 bases. The CDR3 contains 17 residues. CDR1 is SEHNR and CDR2 is FQNEAQ in the germline V gene (reference sequence). The ends lost 4 bases at V and 0 bases at J; junction bases unmatched: 12. DNA for the CDR3: TGTGCCAGCAGCTCCCCCTCTGTGACTAGCCTCTCCTACGAGCAGTACTTC. Amino acid sequence: CASSSPSVTSLSYEQYF. Looking up the rest from reference TRBV7-9 and TRBJ2-7 gives the full variable domain: DTGVSQNPRHKITKRGQNVTFRCDPISEHNRLYWYRQTLGQGPEFLTYFQNEAQLEKSRLLSDRFSAERPKGSFSTLEIQRTEQGDSAMYLCASSSPSVTSLSYEQYFGPGTRLTVT.

Many counts were recorded for this clonotype. The chain links TRBV29-1 to TRBJ1-1, with 9 positions matching TRBD1. V gave up 6 bases and J gave up 3 bases; unmatched junction bases: 5. Germline V gene data show CDR1 as SQVTM and CDR2 as ANQGSEA. This CDR3 has 13 residues. CDR3 in DNA: TGCAGCGTAGATGACAGGGGGGACACTGAAGCTTTCTTT. Translation: CSVDDRGDTEAFF.

This clonotype was seen more than once but under ten times. This sequence joins TRBV2 and TRBJ2-2, with a weak D call TRBD2 (6 bases). This CDR3 has 14 amino acids. V dropped 6 bases and J dropped 6 bases, with 14 bases sitting between them. Germline V gene data show CDR1 as SNHLY and CDR2 as FYNNEI. CDR3 coding DNA: TGTGCCAGCAGCCCTATGGGGGAGGCCGGGGAGCTGTTTTTT. Residues: CASSPMGEAGELFF.

Notes on this clonotype: This could be a read error, since a much larger clone is one nucleotide away. This rearrangement joins TRBV15 to TRBJ2-3; 7 nucleotides match TRBD2. Unmatched junction bases numbered 16, after V lost 3 bases and J lost 1 base. This CDR3 comprises 19 residues. Germline V gives CDR1 LNHNV, CDR2 YYDKDF (reference sequence). The CDR3, as DNA: TGTGCCACCAGCAGGGAAGGACTAGTGGGAGGAGGGGGCACAGATACGCAGTATTTT. Amino acid sequence: CATSREGLVGGGGTDTQYF.

This clonotype was observed at least ten times. An end of the junction does not agree with germline; a read error may underlie this. This chain connects TRBV7-7 to TRBJ2-7; TRBD2 is a possible D gene (6 bases). The CDR3 runs to 13 residues. Germline V CDR1 and CDR2: SSHAT, FNYEAQ (reference sequence). The CDR3 here is CASSRGVPYEQYF. The CDR3 DNA follows: TGTGCTAGCAGCCGCGGGGTACCTTACGAGCAGTACTTC.

This clonotype came up many times. The chain combines TRBV28 with TRBJ2-7, with 7 nucleotides matching TRBD1. Germline V lookup: CDR1 MDHEN, CDR2 SYDVKM. The CDR3 extends over 13 amino acids. Losses at the gene ends were 7 bases for V and 7 bases for J; bases not matched to a gene: 10. The CDR3 DNA is TGTGCCAGCATGGCCGGGACAGTCTGGGAGCAGTACTTC. Its translation: CASMAGTVWEQYF.

As for this clonotype: This may arise from a read error, as a much more abundant clone is one base away. This chain uses TRBV27 with TRBJ1-1; D possibly corresponds to TRBD1 (5 bases). Trimming pared 3 bases from V and 3 bases from J, leaving 17 bases between. CDR1 and CDR2 from the germline V gene are MNHEY and SMNVEV (reference sequence). The CDR3 is 16 residues long. DNA of the CDR3: TGTGCCAGCAGTTTTCATATTGGGGCCCTTGACACTGAAGCTTTCTTT. This encodes CASSFHIGALDTEAFF.

This clonotype was seen at least ten times. The chain has TRBV7-2 and TRBJ1-2; possibly TRBD1 for D (5 bases). Germline V gene sequence: CDR1 SGHTA, CDR2 FQGNSA. This CDR3 comprises 14 residues. Between the trimmed V and J ends, which lost 4 bases and 2 bases, there was a span of 11 bases. CDR3 region: CASSSRDPNYGYTF. For the CDR3, the DNA is TGTGCCAGCAGCTCCCGGGACCCAAACTATGGCTACACCTTC.

This clonotype was counted a few times. This sequence joins TRBV11-2 and TRBJ2-7; 8 bases match TRBD1. The CDR3 length is 14 residues. The trim removed 3 bases at V and 3 bases at J, leaving 4 bases unmatched. Germline-derived CDR1 and CDR2 are SGHAT and FQNNGV. The CDR3 protein is CASSFQGAGYEQYF. For the CDR3, the DNA is TGTGCCAGCAGCTTTCAGGGGGCGGGCTACGAGCAGTACTTC.

This clonotype was observed a few times. The genes are TRBV20-1 and TRBJ2-1, with 10 bases matching TRBD2. CDR1 is DFQATT and CDR2 is SNEGSKA in the germline V gene (reference sequence). The CDR3 consists of 17 residues. Germline trimming cut 0 bases from V and 6 bases from J; bases unmatched to any gene: 11. The CDR3 coding sequence is TGCAGTGCTAGAGATCGCCGGAGCGGGAGGGCCGGCAATGAGCAGTTCTTC. It encodes CSARDRRSGRAGNEQFF.

As to this clonotype: A clone one base away is much larger, so this may be a read error. J is TRBJ2-5 and V is TRBV7-9; D perhaps matches TRBD2 (6 bases). Germline V gene data show CDR1 as SEHNR and CDR2 as FQNEAQ (reference sequence). There are 14 residues in the CDR3. This chain's CDR3 is CTSSPGGTQETQYF. The CDR3, as DNA: TGTACCAGCAGCCCCGGCGGGACCCAAGAGACCCAGTACTTC.

This sequence joins TRBV2 and TRBJ2-1; 11 positions match TRBD2. Germline CDR1 reads SNHLY; CDR2 reads FYNNEI. CDR3 size: 16 residues. Losses at the gene ends were 7 bases for V and 4 bases for J; bases not matched to a gene: 9. CDR3 amino acids: CASNGILAGGYNEQFF. In DNA, the CDR3 is TGTGCCAGCAATGGAATTCTAGCGGGAGGATACAATGAGCAGTTCTTC.

CDR3 sequence reads: CATSDYYWGSYTQYF. For the CDR3, the DNA is TGTGCCACCAGTGACTACTACTGGGGGAGTTATACGCAGTATTTT. J is TRBJ2-3 and V is TRBV24-1; either TRBD1 or TRBD2 may supply D (5 bases each). V lost 4 bases, J lost 7 bases, and 17 bases lay in between. Germline CDR1 and CDR2: KGHDR and SFDVKD. The CDR3 runs 15 residues.

V usage is TRBV6-1 and J usage is TRBJ2-4, with D unresolved. The V end lost 1 base, the J end lost 6 bases, and 13 bases lay between the germline ends. Germline loops: CDR1 MNHNS, CDR2 SASEGT. The CDR3 totals 15 residues. CDR3: CASSEVLGSRNIQYF. The CDR3 DNA reads TGTGCCAGCAGTGAAGTTCTGGGCAGTCGAAACATTCAGTACTTC.

This chain connects TRBV4-1 to TRBJ2-5, with TRBD2 identical over 11 bases. Germline CDR1 and CDR2: MGHRA and YSYEKL. The trim removed 0 bases at V and 5 bases at J, leaving 5 bases unmatched. This CDR3 contains 16 residues. The DNA of the CDR3 is TGCGCCAGCAGCCAAGAACTAGCGGGAGTTAGCGAGACCCAGTACTTC. Its protein product is CASSQELAGVSETQYF.

The table lists this clonotype with many counts. V is TRBV28 and J is TRBJ1-1, with D maybe TRBD1 (6 bases). Germline loops: CDR1 MDHEN, CDR2 SYDVKM. Trimming removed 2 bases from V and 1 base from J, with 11 bases in between. The CDR3 is made up of 15 amino acids. The DNA of the CDR3 is TGTGCCAGCAGTTTAGTGGACAGCAAGAACACTGAAGCTTTCTTT. It specifies CASSLVDSKNTEAFF.

The rearrangement joins TRBV28 to TRBJ2-3; possibly TRBD1 for D (6 bases). CDR3 length: 12 amino acids. Germline V CDR1 and CDR2: MDHEN, SYDVKM. V was shortened by 6 bases and J by 7 bases, with 11 bases between the two germline ends. The CDR3 sequence: CASRSQGYTQYF. CDR3 bases: TGTGCCAGCAGGTCCCAGGGGTATACGCAGTATTTT.

This clonotype has a count of ten or more. V gene TRBV29-1 combines with J gene TRBJ2-7, with D unclear. CDR3 length: 14 amino acids. Trimming pared 0 bases from V and 6 bases from J, leaving 15 bases between. From germline, CDR1 is SQVTM and CDR2 ANQGSEA. The CDR3 loop reads CSVEERGQWGEQYF. As DNA, the CDR3 is TGCAGCGTTGAAGAGCGTGGCCAGTGGGGCGAGCAGTACTTC.

The chain joins TRBV13 to TRBJ2-2; the D gene is possibly TRBD2 (5 bases). V lost 5 bases, J lost 7 bases, and 14 bases lay in between. Germline-derived CDR1 and CDR2 are PRHDT and FYEKMQ (reference sequence). The CDR3 runs to 14 residues. The CDR3 spells CASSRRYGLGELFF. Written as DNA, the CDR3 is TGTGCCAGCAGCCGCCGATACGGACTCGGGGAGCTGTTTTTT.

This clonotype occurred many times. The CDR3 DNA follows: TGTGCCAGCAGGGGGGACAGGAACACCGGGGAGCTGTTTTTT. Translated: CASRGDRNTGELFF. The genes are TRBV2 and TRBJ2-2; TRBD1 agrees at 7 bases. This CDR3 is 14 amino acids long. The V gene end was trimmed by 6 bases and the J gene end by 1 base; junction bases not matched to a gene: 2. The germline V gene has CDR1 SNHLY and CDR2 FYNNEI.

This sequence joins TRBV4-3 and TRBJ1-5; perhaps TRBD1 as D (5 bases). Trimming stripped 0 bases from V and 4 bases from J, with 10 bases between. CDR3 size: 15 residues. CDR1 and CDR2 from the germline V gene are LGHNA and YSLEER. CDR3 sequence (DNA): TGCGCCAGCAGCCAAGATGCCAGGGAAAATCAGCCCCAGCATTTT. Translated: CASSQDARENQPQHF.